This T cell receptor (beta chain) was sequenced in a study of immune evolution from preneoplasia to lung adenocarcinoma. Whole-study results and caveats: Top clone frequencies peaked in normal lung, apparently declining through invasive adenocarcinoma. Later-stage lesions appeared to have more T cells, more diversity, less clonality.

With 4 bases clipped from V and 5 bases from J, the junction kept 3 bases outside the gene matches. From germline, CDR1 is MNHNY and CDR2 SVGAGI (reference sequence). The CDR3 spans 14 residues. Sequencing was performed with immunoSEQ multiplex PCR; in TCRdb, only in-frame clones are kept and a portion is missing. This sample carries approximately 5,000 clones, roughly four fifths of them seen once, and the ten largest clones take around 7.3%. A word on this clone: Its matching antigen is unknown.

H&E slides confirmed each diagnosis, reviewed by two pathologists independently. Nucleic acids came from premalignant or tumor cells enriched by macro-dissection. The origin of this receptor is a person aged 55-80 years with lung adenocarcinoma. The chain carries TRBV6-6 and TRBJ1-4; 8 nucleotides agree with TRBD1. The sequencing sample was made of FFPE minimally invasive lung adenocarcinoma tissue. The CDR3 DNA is TGTGCCAGCAGTTCCAGGACAGGGAATGAAAAACTGTTTTTT. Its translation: CASSSRTGNEKLFF.